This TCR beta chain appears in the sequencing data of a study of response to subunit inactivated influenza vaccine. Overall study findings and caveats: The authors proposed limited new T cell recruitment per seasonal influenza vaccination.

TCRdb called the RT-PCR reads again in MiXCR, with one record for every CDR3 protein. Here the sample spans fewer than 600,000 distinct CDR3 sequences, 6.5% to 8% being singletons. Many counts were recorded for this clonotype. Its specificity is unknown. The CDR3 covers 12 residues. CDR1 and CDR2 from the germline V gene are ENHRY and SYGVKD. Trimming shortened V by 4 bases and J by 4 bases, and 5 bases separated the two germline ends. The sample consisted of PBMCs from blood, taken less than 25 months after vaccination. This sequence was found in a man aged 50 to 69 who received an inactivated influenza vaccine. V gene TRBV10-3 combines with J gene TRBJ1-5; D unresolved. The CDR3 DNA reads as TGTGCCATCAGTGCGGGGAATCAGCCCCAGCATTTT. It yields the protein CAISAGNQPQHF.